This T cell receptor (beta chain) was identified during a study of Ad26.COV2.S vaccination and SARS-CoV-2 variants. Study information: The vaccine Ad26.COV2.S was put into the muscle once, or twice with 56 days between. Points from the study as a whole: Assessments of TCR breadth and depth may have underestimated the total T cell responses.

A remark on this clone: Its antigen remains unidentified.

Libraries were prepared by immunoSEQ multiplex PCR; TCRdb keeps only in-frame clonotypes and omits some of them. The sample includes about 350,000 clones, about 87% of them seen just once. Treatment indicated: some 20 received Ad26.COV2.S at low or high dose, single or two shots; about 5 received placebo; per-sample allocation not given. Vaccine and placebo recipients were sampled on day 63 after the first injection. The donor's status was that of an adult aged 18-55 years in Boston. V lost 5 bases, J lost 5 bases, and 6 bases stayed unmatched. Germline loops: CDR1 SEHNR, CDR2 FQNEAQ (reference sequence). CDR3 length: 14 amino acids.

The receptor comes from a person between 18 and 65 years old who received the Ad26.COV2.S COVID-19 vaccine or a placebo. V gene TRBV7-9 combines with J gene TRBJ1-1, with 9 nucleotides matching TRBD1. The material was peripheral blood, obtained in a trial of Ad26.COV2.S vaccine versus placebo. The DNA of the CDR3 is TGTGCCAGCAGCCCTACAGGGGGCATAACTGAAGCTTTCTTT. Translation: CASSPTGGITEAFF.